By sample fraction, the clone carrying this TCR beta chain is large. This specimen belongs to a study of long-term antiretroviral therapy in people with HIV. The assay, immunoSEQ v3.0, was run at survey level. Only in-frame clones appear in the TCRdb table, and some are missing; sequencing was by immunoSEQ multiplex PCR. The sample contains 28,000 or so clones, 78% of which appear only once. CDR3 size: 17 residues. Per germline, CDR1 ENHRY and CDR2 SYGVKD. V dropped 0 bases and J dropped 4 bases, with 16 bases sitting between them. The sequencing here drew on unsorted PBMCs, taken 1.5 years before starting antiretroviral therapy. The chain recombines TRBV10-3 with TRBJ2-1; D is perhaps TRBD2 (6 bases). The TCR was taken from a man aged 18-30 years with HIV. The CDR3 loop reads CAISESPGSRGYNEQFF. In nucleotides, the CDR3 is TGTGCCATCAGTGAGTCGCCGGGATCCCGGGGGTACAATGAGCAGTTCTTC.